Listed below are T cell receptor beta chains from one sample, sequenced in a study of CD8+ T cells in alopecia areata. The assay was immunoSEQ multiplex PCR, and TCRdb's table has in-frame clones only and misses some. This table has 200,000 or so clones, 57% appearing once. The sequencing used CD4+ T cells sorted from blood, collected at week 0. All receptors come from a human donor with alopecia areata. Each CDR3 is given with its conserved first and last residue. The order of the fields is clone size, V gene, J gene, D gene, CDR3 protein, CDR3 DNA. D genes are given only for firm matches. Clone sizes are given selectively: once, few, many, or a class where the clone is expanded.

-,TRBV7-3,TRBJ2-3,-,CASSGGVPDTQYF,TGTGCCAGCAGCGGGGGAGTCCCAGATACGCAGTATTTT
-,TRBV29-1,TRBJ2-1,TRBD2,CSVVRDPLAGAYNEQFF,TGCAGCGTTGTAAGGGACCCACTAGCGGGGGCCTACAATGAGCAGTTCTTC
few,TRBV28,TRBJ1-3,-,CASSLQTLSRNTIYF,TGTGCCAGCAGTTTACAGACCCTAAGCCGGAACACCATATATTTT
-,TRBV25-1,TRBJ2-5,-,CASSESGRPQEIQYF,TGTGCCAGCAGTGAATCTGGCAGGCCCCAAGAGATCCAGTACTTC
few,TRBV29-1,TRBJ1-6,-,CSVAIQGQNSPLHF,TGCAGCGTCGCTATACAGGGCCAAAATTCACCCCTCCACTTT
-,TRBV7-9,TRBJ1-2,TRBD1,CASSLASIKGQGYTF,TGTGCCAGCAGCTTAGCAAGTATTAAGGGACAGGGCTACACCTTC
few,TRBV2,TRBJ2-5,-,CASSGSSDETQYF,TGTGCCAGCAGTGGTTCCTCCGACGAGACCCAGTACTTC
-,TRBV5-1,TRBJ2-7,TRBD2,CASSNQAGLSYEQYF,TGCGCCAGCAGCAACCAAGCGGGACTATCCTACGAGCAGTACTTC
-,TRBV7-2,TRBJ2-3,TRBD2,CASSYSGTTDTQYF,TGTGCCAGCAGTTACAGCGGGACGACAGATACGCAGTATTTT
-,TRBV29-1,TRBJ2-1,-,CSFPSSPYNEQFF,TGCAGCTTCCCCTCCTCTCCCTACAATGAGCAGTTCTTC
-,TRBV2,TRBJ2-5,TRBD2,CASSAGLAGEETQYF,TGTGCCAGCAGCGCCGGACTAGCGGGGGAAGAGACCCAGTACTTC
-,TRBV4-1,TRBJ2-1,-,CASSQDRGTGASPREQFF,TGCGCCAGCAGCCAAGACAGGGGAACGGGAGCCAGCCCTAGGGAGCAGTTCTTC
-,TRBV10-3,TRBJ2-1,-,CAIRSDRATENEQFF,TGTGCCATCAGGAGTGACCGGGCGACCGAGAATGAGCAGTTCTTC
few,TRBV5-4,TRBJ2-7,TRBD2,CASSWGGEQYF,TGTGCCAGCAGCTGGGGGGGCGAGCAGTACTTC
-,TRBV5-1,TRBJ1-5,TRBD1,CASSTTGGGQPQHF,TGCGCCAGCAGCACGACAGGGGGTGGTCAGCCCCAGCATTTT
once,TRBV15,TRBJ1-4,-,CATSGPTATNEKLFF,TGTGCCACCAGCGGGCCGACAGCAACTAATGAAAAACTGTTTTTT
-,TRBV29-1,TRBJ1-1,-,CSVHRLLNTEAFF,TGCAGCGTTCACCGGCTCCTGAACACTGAAGCTTTCTTT
-,TRBV30,TRBJ1-2,-,CAWSPQGFYGYTF,TGTGCCTGGAGTCCCCAGGGATTTTATGGCTACACCTTC
-,TRBV30,TRBJ2-1,-,CAWSGGSNEQFF,TGTGCCTGGAGTGGGGGGAGTAATGAGCAGTTCTTC
once,TRBV29-1,TRBJ2-7,TRBD1,CSPPQDRVNEQYF,TGCAGCCCTCCCCAGGACAGGGTAAATGAGCAGTACTTC
-,TRBV29-1,TRBJ1-2,TRBD1,CSVWTGVYGYTF,TGCAGCGTATGGACAGGGGTCTATGGCTACACCTTC
few,TRBV4-2,TRBJ2-1,TRBD2,CASSQEAGGTYNEQFF,TGTGCCAGCAGCCAAGAAGCGGGGGGGACCTACAATGAGCAGTTCTTC
-,TRBV25-1,TRBJ1-5,-,CASSRAGDQPQHF,TGTGCCAGCAGTCGGGCAGGGGATCAGCCCCAGCATTTT
-,TRBV29-1,TRBJ1-1,-,CSVRPGGSPEAFF,TGCAGCGTACGGCCCGGAGGGAGCCCTGAAGCTTTCTTT
few,TRBV7-3,TRBJ2-3,-,CASSPTGNAVTDTQYF,TGTGCCAGCAGCCCGACAGGCAATGCCGTGACAGATACGCAGTATTTT
-,TRBV11-2,TRBJ1-1,TRBD1,CASSRERGQINTEAFF,TGTGCCAGCAGCCGAGAGCGGGGACAGATAAACACTGAAGCTTTCTTT
many,TRBV7-8,TRBJ2-3,-,CASSLNWGTDTQYF,TGTGCCAGCAGCTTAAATTGGGGCACAGATACGCAGTATTTT
-,TRBV5-4,TRBJ2-2,-,CASSAITGELFF,TGTGCCAGCAGCGCCATCACCGGGGAGCTGTTTTTT
-,TRBV29-1,TRBJ1-2,-,CSVDYGGYTF,TGCAGCGTTGATTACGGTGGCTACACCTTC
-,TRBV29-1,TRBJ1-1,-,CSVDAGAANTEAFF,TGCAGCGTTGATGCAGGGGCCGCGAACACTGAAGCTTTCTTT